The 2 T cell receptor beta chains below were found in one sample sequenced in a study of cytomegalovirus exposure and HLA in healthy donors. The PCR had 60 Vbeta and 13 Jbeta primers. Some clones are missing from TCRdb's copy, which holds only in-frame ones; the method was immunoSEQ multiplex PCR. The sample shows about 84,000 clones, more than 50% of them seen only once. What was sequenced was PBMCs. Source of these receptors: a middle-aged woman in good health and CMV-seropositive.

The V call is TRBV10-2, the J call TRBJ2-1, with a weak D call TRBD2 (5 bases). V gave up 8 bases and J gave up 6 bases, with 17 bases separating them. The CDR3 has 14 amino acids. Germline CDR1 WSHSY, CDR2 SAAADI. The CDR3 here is CASRDRAPGNEQFF. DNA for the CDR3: TGCGCCAGCCGGGATCGGGCCCCGGGCAATGAGCAGTTCTTC.

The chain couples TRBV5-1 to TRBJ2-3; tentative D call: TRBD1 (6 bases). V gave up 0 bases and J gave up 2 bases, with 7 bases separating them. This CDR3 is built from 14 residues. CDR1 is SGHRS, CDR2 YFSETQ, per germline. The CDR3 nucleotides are TGCGCCAGCAGCTTGGGGACAGCCACAGATACGCAGTATTTT. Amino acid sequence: CASSLGTATDTQYF.